This T cell receptor (beta chain) emerged from a study of cytomegalovirus exposure and HLA in healthy donors. Regarding the study as a whole: Most of the TCR beta V segments (in an earlier analysis) were productive either about 90% or about 30% of the time. Testing in vitro showed three CMV-associated chains specific for CMV antigens. It was reported that the classifier diagnosed cytomegalovirus status with high specificity and sensitivity in both the original and validation cohorts. Sequencing likely generated an artifact that appeared as a cluster of highly shared sequence variants.

The PCR was carried out with 60 Vbeta primers and 13 Jbeta primers. Measured with immunoSEQ multiplex PCR; TCRdb has only the in-frame clones, and not every one. The table has roughly 100,000 clones, around 79% seen once. In the case of this clone: Its cognate antigen is unknown.

The CDR3 is made up of 16 amino acids. Germline-derived CDR1 and CDR2 are SGHNT and YYREEE (reference sequence). The V gene lost 6 bases and the J gene lost 6 bases, with 22 bases spanning the gap. The sequenced sample was PBMCs. The chain is built from TRBV5-4 and TRBJ2-1; D perhaps matches TRBD1 (6 bases). The TCR sequence derives from a woman in her thirties or forties in good health and CMV-seronegative. CDR3 bases: TGTGCCAGCACCTATGAGGCGGCAGGGGTGAGCAATGAGCAGTTCTTC. Translated, it gives CASTYEAAGVSNEQFF.